The 29 T cell receptor beta chains reported below all come from one sample, sequenced in a study of blood T cell repertoires in COVID-19 (dated by TCRdb to about 2020). Receptor libraries were prepared by the immunoSEQ multiplex PCR assay. This is the immuneACCESS table as TCRdb keeps it, with only in-frame sequences that have V and J called. A part of the clones is gone; compared with another copy, unresolved V genes explain less than half, and the rest is unexplained. Within this sample are a few hundred thousand clones, with 85% of them counted one time only. The biggest ten clones account for 18% of the sample. Sample: PBMCs or T cells enriched from blood (not recorded which). The receptors stem from a man aged 40-49 years who had recovered from COVID-19.

The rearrangement links TRBV19 to TRBJ2-7; 12 bases are shared with TRBD2. Germline V gene lookup returns CDR1 LNHDA and CDR2 SQIVND (reference sequence). V lost 5 bases to trimming and J lost 6 bases; unmatched junction nucleotides: 14. The CDR3 sequence is 17 residues long. The CDR3 coding sequence is TGTGCCAGTAGTGAAAGACTAGCGGGAGAGCGGGGAAGCGAGCAGTACTTC. Translation gives CASSERLAGERGSEQYF.

The chain links TRBV4-3 to TRBJ2-7; 9 positions agree with TRBD2. CDR1 and CDR2 from the germline V gene are LGHNA and YSLEER. The CDR3 runs to 18 residues. V trimming: 0 bases; J trimming: 0 bases; junction bases outside the gene matches: 9. The CDR3 region has the DNA TGCGCCAGCAGCCAAGATTTAGGCCTAGCGGGGTTCTCCTACGAGCAGTACTTC. Its protein product is CASSQDLGLAGFSYEQYF.

The chain uses TRBV4-1 and TRBJ1-2; D remains ambiguous. Germline lookup yields CDR1 MGHRA and CDR2 YSYEKL. This CDR3 is built from 14 residues. Trimming left V 1 base short and J 8 bases short, with 14 bases between. The CDR3 sequence: CASSQGPVPSGYTF. The CDR3 DNA follows: TGCGCCAGCAGCCAAGGTCCGGTCCCTTCGGGCTACACCTTC.

The sample holds a few counts of this clone. The rearrangement joins TRBV7-9 to TRBJ1-3, with 10 bases fitting TRBD1. J gave up 0 bases and V 5 bases, and 7 bases lay outside the gene matches. CDR1 is SEHNR, CDR2 FQNEAQ, per germline (reference sequence). The CDR3 spans 17 residues. The CDR3 is CASSPRTGGSSGNTIYF. As DNA, the CDR3 is TGTGCCAGCAGCCCGAGGACAGGGGGTAGCTCTGGAAACACCATATATTTT.

V usage is TRBV2 and J usage is TRBJ2-3, with D uncertain. This CDR3 is 15 amino acids long. Germline V gives CDR1 SNHLY, CDR2 FYNNEI. V was pared by 7 bases and J by 2 bases, with 16 bases between. CDR3 bases: TGTGCCAGCACTGATCACATCCCACACACAGATACGCAGTATTTT. Its translation: CASTDHIPHTDTQYF.

V is TRBV2 and J is TRBJ2-7, with D possibly being TRBD1 (6 bases). From germline, CDR1 is SNHLY and CDR2 FYNNEI. Trimming took 6 bases from V and 3 from J, leaving 18 bases between them. CDR3 length: 15 residues. The DNA for the CDR3 is TGTGCCAGCAGCTTACAGGGAAATATGGACTACGAGCAGTACTTC. Residues: CASSLQGNMDYEQYF. Complete variable domain (other parts from reference TRBV2 and TRBJ2-7): EPEVTQTPSHQVTQMGQEVILRCVPISNHLYFYWYRQILGQKVEFLVSFYNNEISEKSEIFDDQFSVERPDGSNFTLKIRSTKLEDSAMYFCASSLQGNMDYEQYFGPGTRLTVT.

The chain is built from TRBV11-2 and TRBJ2-1, with TRBD2 matching over 11 bases. The V gene end was trimmed by 0 bases and the J gene end by 4 bases; junction bases not matched to a gene: 8. Germline V CDR1 and CDR2: SGHAT, FQNNGV. The CDR3 contains 18 residues. This CDR3 reads CASSLDKRLAGQYNEQFF. The CDR3 DNA reads TGTGCCAGCAGCTTAGATAAGCGACTAGCGGGGCAATACAATGAGCAGTTCTTC.

V and J are TRBV21-1 and TRBJ1-1; the DNA was not compared with TRBD1, the D call given in the table. TRBV21-1 is flagged as a pseudogene. The CDR3 sequence is 17 residues long. In DNA, the CDR3 is TGTGCCAGCACCCCTCACCCTCGCACAGGAGATCCCACTGAAGCTTTCTTT. Its protein product is CASTPHPRTGDPTEAFF.

As for this clone: Sequence at one end of the junction differs from germline and may be a read error. The gene calls are TRBV11-2 and TRBJ2-1, with 7 bases identical to TRBD2. In germline, CDR1 is SGHAT, CDR2 FQNNGV. The CDR3 consists of 15 residues. CDR3 DNA sequence: TGTGCCAGCAGCTTAGCACTAGCGTCCTCCAATGAGCAGTTCTTC. Translating gives CASSLALASSNEQFF.

J is TRBJ1-1 and V is TRBV9; weak D call: TRBD1 (5 bases). V lost 1 base to trimming and J lost 4 bases, with 14 bases between them. The CDR3 consists of 15 residues. Germline CDR1 reads SGDLS; CDR2 reads YYNGEE. The CDR3 spells CASSVHGAGGTEAFF. Here the CDR3 DNA reads TGTGCCAGCAGCGTACATGGGGCCGGGGGCACTGAAGCTTTCTTT.

The V gene is TRBV28, the J gene TRBJ2-1; TRBD2 matches 7 bases. The CDR3 runs to 15 residues. After removal of 6 bases from V and 6 bases from J, the junction contained 11 bases not matched to a gene. Germline lookup yields CDR1 MDHEN and CDR2 SYDVKM. The CDR3 reads CASRERLAGSNEQFF. The CDR3 region has the DNA TGTGCCAGCAGGGAACGACTAGCAGGATCCAATGAGCAGTTCTTC.

This rearrangement joins TRBV28 to TRBJ2-7, with TRBD1 matching 9 bases. Trimming removed 7 bases from V and 2 bases from J; junction bases left unmatched: 9. The germline CDR1 and CDR2 sequences are MDHEN and SYDVKM. The CDR3 has 15 residues. The CDR3 sequence is CASNPPGTGTYEQYF. The CDR3 region has the DNA TGTGCCAGCAACCCACCCGGGACAGGGACCTACGAGCAGTACTTC.

The V gene is TRBV11-2, the J gene TRBJ2-1, with TRBD2 matching 13 bases. The length of the CDR3 is 16 residues. The germline gives CDR1 SGHAT, CDR2 FQNNGV. V was pared by 1 base and J by 14 bases, with 11 bases of the junction left unmatched. The CDR3 loop is CASSLVPTGLAGEEFF. The CDR3 DNA follows: TGTGCCAGCAGCTTAGTGCCCACAGGACTAGCGGGAGAGGAGTTCTTC.

The V call is TRBV6-5, the J call TRBJ2-1; D is unresolved. Trimming left V 8 bases short and J 3 bases short, with 11 bases between. Per germline, CDR1 MNHEY and CDR2 SVGAGI. The CDR3 sequence is 13 residues long. The CDR3 is CASGQVSYNEQFF. CDR3 nucleotides: TGTGCCAGCGGGCAGGTTAGCTACAATGAGCAGTTCTTC.

The chain uses TRBV25-1 and TRBJ2-7, with a weak D call TRBD2 (6 bases). Germline lookup yields CDR1 MGHDK and CDR2 SYGVNS. With 4 bases removed from V and 7 bases from J, the gap between germline ends came to 14 bases. There are 13 residues in the CDR3. CDR3 DNA: TGTGCCAGCAGTGGCCGGGACGGGGGAGAGCAGTACTTC. It specifies CASSGRDGGEQYF.

V gene TRBV2 combines with J gene TRBJ1-6; 8 bases agree with TRBD1. Germline CDR1 SNHLY, CDR2 FYNNEI. The CDR3 length is 16 residues. Trimming removed 5 bases from V and 6 bases from J; junction bases left unmatched: 9. The CDR3 DNA reads TGTGCCAGCAGTCAGGACAGGGTGGGCTCTAATTCACCCCTCCACTTT. Translating it yields CASSQDRVGSNSPLHF.

J is TRBJ1-1 and V is TRBV19; weak D call: TRBD1 (6 bases). CDR1 is LNHDA, CDR2 SQIVND, per germline (reference sequence). V lost 3 bases and J lost 4, with 15 bases in between. The CDR3 spans 15 residues. The CDR3 nucleotides are TGTGCCAGTAGTATTTACCATACAGGGCCCACTGAAGCTTTCTTT. Encoded protein: CASSIYHTGPTEAFF.

The chain uses TRBV2 and TRBJ2-7; TRBD2 might be the D (5 bases). CDR3 length: 15 amino acids. With 4 bases removed from V and 2 bases from J, the gap between germline ends came to 15 bases. The germline CDR1 and CDR2 sequences are SNHLY and FYNNEI. CDR3: CASSVSGLAAYEQYF. The CDR3 region has the DNA TGTGCCAGCAGTGTTAGTGGGCTAGCCGCCTACGAGCAGTACTTC.

The J gene is TRBJ1-4, the V gene TRBV7-9; D is perhaps TRBD1 (5 bases). The germline V gene has CDR1 SEHNR and CDR2 FQNEAQ (reference sequence). Trimming pared 4 bases from V and 5 bases from J, leaving 14 bases between. CDR3 length equals 15 residues. The CDR3 spells CASSSYGTLNEKLFF. The CDR3 nucleotides are TGTGCCAGCAGCTCGTACGGGACTCTCAATGAAAAACTGTTTTTT.

The chain is built from TRBV7-9 and TRBJ1-1, with D hard to call. In germline, CDR1 is SEHNR, CDR2 FQNEAQ (reference sequence). V was clipped by 3 bases and J by 3 bases, with 5 bases between them. This CDR3 is 12 amino acids long. The CDR3 sequence: CASSFKHTEAFF. CDR3 in DNA: TGTGCCAGCAGCTTCAAGCACACTGAAGCTTTCTTT.

This chain uses TRBV9 with TRBJ1-3, with D unclear. Germline lookup yields CDR1 SGDLS and CDR2 YYNGEE. This CDR3 is 14 amino acids long. The V end lost 3 bases, the J end lost 3 bases, and 10 bases lay between the germline ends. CDR3 sequence reads: CASSATPGGNTIYF. As DNA, the CDR3 is TGTGCCAGCAGCGCGACACCCGGTGGAAACACCATATATTTT.

V gene TRBV7-2 combines with J gene TRBJ2-2; D is uncertain. CDR1 and CDR2 (germline): SGHTA, FQGNSA. V lost 7 bases, J lost 0 bases, and 6 bases lay in between. The CDR3 consists of 13 residues. The CDR3 sequence: CASTPANTGELFF. The CDR3 nucleotides are TGTGCCAGCACCCCAGCGAACACCGGGGAGCTGTTTTTT. Supplemented by reference TRBV7-2 and TRBJ2-2, the full variable domain reads GAGVSQSPSNKVTEKGKDVELRCDPISGHTALYWYRQSLGQGLEFLIYFQGNSAPDKSGLPSDRFSAERTGGSVSTLTIQRTQQEDSAVYLCASTPANTGELFFGEGSRLTVL.

This clone has just one count. This sequence joins TRBV5-1 and TRBJ2-1; 9 nucleotides match TRBD2. The CDR3 is 16 residues long. V was clipped by 7 bases and J by 8 bases; unmatched bases: 16. Germline CDR1 and CDR2: SGHRS and YFSETQ. The CDR3 bases are TGCGCCAGCGGCGCTAGCGGGGCACCCCGCCTGGATGAGCAGTTCTTC. It translates to CASGASGAPRLDEQFF.

The chain carries TRBV27 and TRBJ2-2, with D possibly matching TRBD1 (6 bases). V lost 6 bases and J lost 4, with 18 bases in between. The CDR3 contains 16 residues. The germline V gene has CDR1 MNHEY and CDR2 SMNVEV (reference sequence). The CDR3 nucleotides read TGTGCCAGCAGCAGAGTAGGGGGATATCTCACCGGGGAGCTGTTTTTT. This encodes CASSRVGGYLTGELFF.

Here the CDR3 DNA reads TGTGCCAGCAGTTATACCGGGACAGGGCCCTATCAGCCCCAGCATTTT. Amino acids: CASSYTGTGPYQPQHF. This chain uses TRBV2 with TRBJ1-5, with 9 bases that match TRBD1. V was pared by 5 bases and J by 5 bases, with 10 bases of the junction left unmatched. Germline CDR1 SNHLY, CDR2 FYNNEI. This CDR3 region has 16 residues.

V usage is TRBV3-1 (or the pseudogene TRBV3-2) and J usage is TRBJ2-3; 7 bases are a match to TRBD2. V gave up 1 base and J gave up 0 bases; unmatched junction bases: 10. Germline V lookup: CDR1 LGHDT, CDR2 YNNKEL (reference sequence). CDR3 size: 18 residues. DNA of the CDR3: TGTGCCAGCAGCCAAGGTCTCCTAGCGGACTCAAGCACAGATACGCAGTATTTT. Protein product: CASSQGLLADSSTDTQYF.

The rearrangement links TRBV29-1 to TRBJ2-5; D is uncertain. The V end was cut by 6 bases, the J end by 0 bases, with 14 bases between. Per the germline V gene, CDR1 is SQVTM and CDR2 is ANQGSEA. The CDR3 has 14 residues. DNA of the CDR3: TGCAGCGTCCCCGAGGCCGGGTACCAAGAGACCCAGTACTTC. It codes for CSVPEAGYQETQYF.

V and J are TRBV19 and TRBJ2-7; maybe TRBD1 (7 bases). CDR1 and CDR2 from the germline V gene are LNHDA and SQIVND (reference sequence). V was pared by 3 bases and J by 6 bases, with 15 bases between. CDR3 length equals 14 residues. DNA for the CDR3: TGTGCCAGTAGTATCTCAGCAGGGGGGCGCGAGCAGTACTTC. This sequence encodes CASSISAGGREQYF.

The chain carries TRBV7-9 and TRBJ2-1, with 7 nucleotides matching TRBD1. Looked up from germline, CDR1 is SEHNR and CDR2 is FQNEAQ (reference sequence). Germline trimming cut 1 base from V and 7 bases from J; bases unmatched to any gene: 4. This CDR3 has 14 amino acids. The chain's CDR3 is CASSLVDRANEQFF. CDR3 DNA sequence: TGTGCCAGCAGCTTAGTAGACAGGGCGAATGAGCAGTTCTTC.